The entry below gives a single T cell receptor beta chain sequence along with its context. The antigen remains undetermined. The length of the CDR3 is 13 residues. V gave up 4 bases and J gave up 4 bases; unmatched junction bases: 2. Looked up from germline, CDR1 is SGDLS and CDR2 is YYNGEE. Genomic DNA provided the template from which TCR beta VDJ and CDR3 profiles were obtained. TCRdb fed the reads into MiXCR, producing one record per CDR3 protein. This sample has approximately 300,000 distinct CDR3 sequences; about 50% occur once, and the top ten carry roughly 1.2%. Sequencing involved patients with CD8+CD57+ cell expansion previously shown by flow cytometry. Patients had not yet gotten any therapy when their blood was taken for sampling. The entry originates in a study of CD8+CD57+ T cells in acquired aplastic anemia. Study-wide points: Patients and controls turned out to have around 29 CD8+ CDR3 sequences in common. The CD8+ Simpson's diversity of patients and controls was not significantly different.

The TCR was taken from a human donor with aplastic anemia. Sequencing was performed on sorted CD4+, CD8+, or CD8+CD57+ T cells (not recorded which) from PBMCs. The V and J genes are TRBV9 and TRBJ2-5, with 9 bases fitting TRBD2. The CDR3 DNA sequence: TGTGCCAGCAGCCAGGGACTAGCAGAGACCCAGTACTTC. It specifies CASSQGLAETQYF.